Listed below are T cell receptor beta chains from one sample, sequenced in a study of OX40 agonist ivuxolimab in advanced cancers. Sequenced by immunoSEQ multiplex PCR; TCRdb stores in-frame clones only, minus some. The sample gives tens of thousands of clones, roughly 94% of which show up once; 15% to 19% is in the top ten. Sequenced material: CD4+ or CD8+ T cells sorted from blood, taken in a trial of the OX40 agonist ivuxolimab. All receptors come from an adult with an advanced solid tumor such as melanoma, head and neck, liver or kidney cancer. Both conserved end residues are part of each CDR3. The order of the fields is D gene, clone size, J gene, V gene, CDR3 protein, CDR3 DNA. D genes are given only for firm matches. Not all rows give a size; the values are once, few, many and, for expanded clones, a class.

d_gene: TRBD2
abundance: NA
j_gene: TRBJ2-3
v_gene: TRBV4-3
CDR3aa: CASSQDQRGDTDTQYF
CDR3nt: TGCGCCAGCAGCCAAGACCAGCGGGGGGACACAGATACGCAGTATTTT

d_gene: TRBD1
abundance: NA
j_gene: TRBJ2-2
v_gene: TRBV28
CDR3aa: CARDRTSTGELFF
CDR3nt: TGTGCCAGGGACAGGACCTCCACCGGGGAGCTGTTTTTT

d_gene: NA
abundance: NA
j_gene: TRBJ1-5
v_gene: TRBV11-2
CDR3aa: CASSTRTNQPQHF
CDR3nt: TGTGCCAGCAGCACCCGGACGAATCAGCCCCAGCATTTT

d_gene: TRBD2
abundance: NA
j_gene: TRBJ2-7
v_gene: TRBV9
CDR3aa: CASSVEGREADEQYF
CDR3nt: TGTGCCAGCAGCGTAGAAGGACGGGAGGCAGACGAGCAGTACTTC

d_gene: NA
abundance: few
j_gene: TRBJ1-2
v_gene: TRBV2
CDR3aa: CASREWTDSYGYTF
CDR3nt: TGTGCCAGCAGGGAATGGACGGACTCCTATGGCTACACCTTC

d_gene: NA
abundance: NA
j_gene: TRBJ1-3
v_gene: TRBV6-6
CDR3aa: CASSLPPGNTIYF
CDR3nt: TGTGCCAGCAGTTTACCGCCTGGAAACACCATATATTTT

d_gene: TRBD2
abundance: NA
j_gene: TRBJ2-3
v_gene: TRBV7-9
CDR3aa: CASSRGREGGTDTQYF
CDR3nt: TGTGCCAGCAGTCGAGGGCGGGAGGGGGGCACAGATACGCAGTATTTT

d_gene: NA
abundance: few
j_gene: TRBJ2-7
v_gene: TRBV6-5
CDR3aa: CASSYSSTGSSYEQYF
CDR3nt: TGTGCCAGCAGTTACTCGAGTACAGGTAGCTCCTACGAGCAGTACTTC

d_gene: NA
abundance: NA
j_gene: TRBJ2-1
v_gene: TRBV19
CDR3aa: CASPPNLYGTPSPGNEQFF
CDR3nt: TGTGCCAGCCCACCAAATCTTTACGGGACACCTTCTCCTGGCAATGAGCAGTTCTTC

d_gene: TRBD2
abundance: NA
j_gene: TRBJ2-1
v_gene: TRBV4-1
CDR3aa: CASSQDPPSGSAYNEQFF
CDR3nt: TGCGCCAGCAGCCAAGATCCGCCCAGCGGGAGTGCCTACAATGAGCAGTTCTTC

d_gene: NA
abundance: NA
j_gene: TRBJ2-7
v_gene: TRBV4-1
CDR3aa: CASSHTGRVEQYF
CDR3nt: TGCGCCAGCAGCCACACGGGTAGGGTAGAGCAGTACTTC

d_gene: NA
abundance: NA
j_gene: TRBJ2-1
v_gene: TRBV7-3
CDR3aa: CASSLYVRDEQFF
CDR3nt: TGTGCCAGCAGCTTATATGTTCGGGATGAGCAGTTCTTC

d_gene: TRBD1
abundance: NA
j_gene: TRBJ1-3
v_gene: TRBV7-9
CDR3aa: CASSDGGGWGNTIYF
CDR3nt: TGTGCCAGCAGCGACGGAGGGGGCTGGGGAAACACCATATATTTT

d_gene: NA
abundance: NA
j_gene: TRBJ2-1
v_gene: TRBV25-1
CDR3aa: CASSEGREPNNEQFF
CDR3nt: TGTGCCAGCAGTGAAGGTCGGGAACCGAACAATGAGCAGTTCTTC

d_gene: TRBD2
abundance: NA
j_gene: TRBJ2-1
v_gene: TRBV4-3
CDR3aa: CASSQGLAGGNEQFF
CDR3nt: TGCGCCAGCAGCCAAGGACTAGCGGGAGGGAATGAGCAGTTCTTC

d_gene: NA
abundance: once
j_gene: TRBJ2-3
v_gene: TRBV29-1
CDR3aa: CSVEDWQRSTDTQYF
CDR3nt: TGCAGCGTTGAAGATTGGCAGCGGAGCACAGATACGCAGTATTTT

d_gene: TRBD1
abundance: NA
j_gene: TRBJ1-2
v_gene: TRBV9
CDR3aa: CASSVAGTDIHYGYTF
CDR3nt: TGTGCCAGCAGCGTAGCAGGGACAGACATCCACTATGGCTACACCTTC

d_gene: TRBD2
abundance: NA
j_gene: TRBJ2-5
v_gene: TRBV11-2
CDR3aa: CASSLIAGGETQYF
CDR3nt: TGTGCCAGCAGCTTGATAGCGGGAGGAGAGACCCAGTACTTC

d_gene: NA
abundance: NA
j_gene: TRBJ1-2
v_gene: TRBV5-6
CDR3aa: CASSFGQWAGGYTF
CDR3nt: TGTGCCAGCAGCTTCGGACAGTGGGCAGGTGGCTACACCTTC

d_gene: NA
abundance: NA
j_gene: TRBJ2-3
v_gene: TRBV5-1
CDR3aa: CASSLDRGTDTQYF
CDR3nt: TGCGCCAGCAGCTTGGACCGGGGCACAGATACGCAGTATTTT

d_gene: NA
abundance: NA
j_gene: TRBJ1-3
v_gene: TRBV18
CDR3aa: CASSPDTITGNTIYF
CDR3nt: TGTGCCAGCTCACCGGACACGATAACAGGAAACACCATATATTTT

d_gene: TRBD1
abundance: NA
j_gene: TRBJ1-5
v_gene: TRBV6-5
CDR3aa: CASSYDRGSNQPQHF
CDR3nt: TGTGCCAGCAGTTACGACAGGGGAAGCAATCAGCCCCAGCATTTT

d_gene: TRBD2
abundance: NA
j_gene: TRBJ2-2
v_gene: TRBV9
CDR3aa: CASSGWTSGRAGAGELFF
CDR3nt: TGTGCCAGCAGCGGATGGACTAGCGGGAGGGCCGGAGCCGGGGAGCTGTTTTTT

d_gene: NA
abundance: few
j_gene: TRBJ1-5
v_gene: TRBV10-3
CDR3aa: CAISDTGGNQPQHF
CDR3nt: TGTGCCATATCCGACACGGGGGGCAATCAGCCCCAGCATTTT

d_gene: NA
abundance: once
j_gene: TRBJ2-5
v_gene: TRBV5-4
CDR3aa: CASSLATGEQYF
CDR3nt: TGTGCCAGCAGCTTGGCAACGGGGGAGCAGTACTTC

d_gene: NA
abundance: once
j_gene: TRBJ1-2
v_gene: TRBV9
CDR3aa: CASSGGGSLGINYGYTF
CDR3nt: TGTGCCAGCAGCGGAGGGGGGTCATTAGGGATAAACTATGGCTACACCTTC

d_gene: NA
abundance: NA
j_gene: TRBJ2-5
v_gene: TRBV9
CDR3aa: CASSADTEETQYF
CDR3nt: TGTGCCAGCAGCGCCGACACCGAAGAGACCCAGTACTTC

d_gene: NA
abundance: once
j_gene: TRBJ2-5
v_gene: TRBV29-1
CDR3aa: CSVGGPEAGKVQETQYF
CDR3nt: TGCAGCGTTGGGGGGCCAGAGGCAGGGAAAGTCCAAGAGACCCAGTACTTC

d_gene: NA
abundance: few
j_gene: TRBJ1-6
v_gene: TRBV7-8
CDR3aa: CASSPAGVPYNSPLHF
CDR3nt: TGTGCCAGCAGCCCGGCGGGGGTACCCTATAATTCACCCCTCCACTTT

d_gene: NA
abundance: NA
j_gene: TRBJ2-7
v_gene: TRBV5-1
CDR3aa: CASSFGDGTSLYEQYF
CDR3nt: NA

d_gene: NA
abundance: NA
j_gene: TRBJ2-2
v_gene: TRBV7-9
CDR3aa: CASSLVGTMNTGELFF
CDR3nt: TGTGCCAGCAGCTTAGTAGGGACAATGAACACCGGGGAGCTGTTTTTT

d_gene: TRBD1
abundance: NA
j_gene: TRBJ1-2
v_gene: TRBV4-3
CDR3aa: CASSRRLQQGSGVYTF
CDR3nt: TGCGCCAGCAGCCGACGATTGCAACAGGGGTCGGGTGTCTACACCTTC

d_gene: TRBD2
abundance: NA
j_gene: TRBJ2-1
v_gene: TRBV6-1
CDR3aa: CAASSGGQQFF
CDR3nt: TGTGCCGCGTCTAGCGGGGGACAGCAGTTCTTC

d_gene: TRBD1
abundance: NA
j_gene: TRBJ1-2
v_gene: TRBV6-5
CDR3aa: CASSWGTGGYGYTF
CDR3nt: TGTGCCAGCAGTTGGGGGACAGGGGGCTATGGCTACACCTTC

d_gene: NA
abundance: NA
j_gene: TRBJ1-1
v_gene: TRBV19
CDR3aa: CASSQSSRDAGTEAFF
CDR3nt: TGTGCCAGTAGCCAATCGTCCCGGGACGCGGGAACTGAAGCTTTCTTT

d_gene: NA
abundance: NA
j_gene: TRBJ1-1
v_gene: TRBV30
CDR3aa: CAWTGGATEAFF
CDR3nt: TGTGCCTGGACGGGGGGGGCCACTGAAGCTTTCTTT

d_gene: TRBD2
abundance: NA
j_gene: TRBJ2-1
v_gene: TRBV5-6
CDR3aa: CASSPERGGPYNEQFF
CDR3nt: TGTGCCAGCAGCCCGGAGCGGGGGGGCCCCTACAATGAGCAGTTCTTC